This T cell receptor (beta chain) was recorded in a study of blood T cell repertoires in COVID-19. As for the study in general: The United States, Italy and Spain were the sources of the acute and convalescent COVID-19 samples.

Generated by immunoSEQ multiplex PCR, the TCRdb table keeps only in-frame clones and is missing some. Found here are 290,000 or so clones, about 93% of them singletons; the top ten hold roughly 1.1%. The junction had 6 bases not matched to a gene; V was cut back by 1 base and J by 6 bases. This CDR3 region has 15 residues. Germline assignment: CDR1 LNHDA and CDR2 SQIVND (reference sequence). The sample taken for sequencing was PBMCs or T cells enriched from blood (not recorded which). The TCR originated in a young woman who had recovered from COVID-19. The gene calls are TRBV19 and TRBJ2-1; 7 positions agree with TRBD2. CDR3 DNA sequence: TGTGCCAGTAGTATAGTAGCGGGCTCTGTCAATGAGCAGTTCTTC. Its translation is CASSIVAGSVNEQFF.